These 15 T cell receptor beta chains came from one sample sequenced in a study of cytomegalovirus exposure and HLA in healthy donors. PCR employed 60 Vbeta and 13 Jbeta primers. This table comes from immunoSEQ multiplex PCR, and its TCRdb copy is limited to in-frame clones, with some not included. This sample has around 120,000 clones, with around 79% found just once. The sequenced sample consisted of PBMCs. The receptor set was obtained from a woman in her 40s in good health and CMV-seronegative.

CDR3 in DNA: TGTGCCAGCAGCCCGCGACTAGCGGAAGAGACCCAGTACTTC. Protein sequence: CASSPRLAEETQYF. The chain employs TRBV7-2 and TRBJ2-5, with TRBD2 identical over 9 bases. This CDR3 spans 14 amino acids. Losses at the gene ends were 5 bases for V and 3 bases for J; bases not matched to a gene: 4. Per germline, CDR1 SGHTA and CDR2 FQGNSA. The full variable domain, with the rest looked up from reference TRBV7-2 and TRBJ2-5, is GAGVSQSPSNKVTEKGKDVELRCDPISGHTALYWYRQSLGQGLEFLIYFQGNSAPDKSGLPSDRFSAERTGGSVSTLTIQRTQQEDSAVYLCASSPRLAEETQYFGPGTRLLVL.

Here the CDR3 reads CASSRIAGGALYTQYF. The CDR3 nucleotides read TGCGCCAGCAGCAGAATAGCGGGGGGGGCCCTTTATACGCAGTATTTT. The chain is built from TRBV5-1 and TRBJ2-3; TRBD2 matches 11 bases. This CDR3 region has 16 residues. Trimming took 4 bases from V and 7 from J; bases not matched to a gene: 11. The germline V gene has CDR1 SGHRS and CDR2 YFSETQ. The entire variable domain, with the rest obtained from reference TRBV5-1 and TRBJ2-3, is as follows: KAGVTQTPRYLIKTRGQQVTLSCSPISGHRSVSWYQQTPGQGLQFLFEYFSETQRNKGNFPGRFSGRQFSNSRSEMNVSTLELGDSALYLCASSRIAGGALYTQYFGPGTRLTVL.

The chain recombines TRBV9 with TRBJ1-2, with 7 positions matching TRBD1. Germline CDR1 is SGDLS and CDR2 is YYNGEE. The CDR3 contains 14 residues. J lost 4 bases, V lost 0 bases, and 3 bases had no gene match. CDR3 loop: CASSVEQGPYGYTF. The CDR3 DNA reads TGTGCCAGCAGCGTAGAACAGGGGCCCTATGGCTACACCTTC.

This chain joins TRBV10-3 and TRBJ1-2, with D maybe TRBD1 (6 bases). The CDR3 has 15 residues. Germline V gene lookup returns CDR1 ENHRY and CDR2 SYGVKD. V lost 5 bases to trimming and J lost 1 base, with 14 bases between them. The CDR3 DNA follows: TGTGCCATCAGTTCACAGACAGGTGATAACTATGGCTACACCTTC. Translation gives CAISSQTGDNYGYTF.

The rearrangement joins TRBV7-2 to TRBJ2-7; a possible D gene is TRBD2 (5 bases). V was cut by 5 bases and J by 4 bases, with 12 bases left in between. Germline V gene sequence: CDR1 SGHTA, CDR2 FQGNSA. The CDR3 covers 13 residues. DNA of the CDR3: TGTGCCAGCAGCCCCCAGCCGGGGTACGAGCAGTACTTC. This codes for CASSPQPGYEQYF.

The chain combines TRBV7-3 with TRBJ2-3; D possibly corresponds to TRBD1 (6 bases). The CDR3 is made up of 14 amino acids. Trimming took 1 base from V and 2 from J, leaving 7 bases between them. Germline CDR1 and CDR2: SGHTA and FQGTGA. The CDR3 reads CASSLKGVTDTQYF. In DNA form, the CDR3 reads TGTGCCAGCAGCTTAAAGGGGGTCACAGATACGCAGTATTTT.

This clone was counted a few times. The CDR3 nucleotides read TGCGCCAGCAGCCCCGGACAGGGTATGAACACCGGGGAGCTGTTTTTT. Translation gives CASSPGQGMNTGELFF. The genes are TRBV4-3 and TRBJ2-2; 8 bases map to TRBD1. The CDR3 is 16 amino acids. The J segment lost 1 base and the V segment lost 4 bases, leaving 5 bases of the junction unmatched. CDR1 is LGHNA, CDR2 YSLEER, per germline.

The chain employs TRBV4-1 and TRBJ2-7, with a weak D call TRBD1 (5 bases). The CDR3 runs 15 residues. In germline, CDR1 is MGHRA, CDR2 YSYEKL. Trimming left V 5 bases short and J 0 bases short, with 14 bases between. The CDR3 nucleotides are TGCGCCAGCAGCTACGACAGACGAAGCTCCTACGAGCAGTACTTC. Translating it yields CASSYDRRSSYEQYF.

This chain links TRBV21-1 with TRBJ1-3. TRBV21-1 has pseudogene status. The CDR3 totals 14 residues. For the CDR3, the DNA is TGTGCCAGCGGTACGGGGTCCTCTGGAAACACCATATATTTT. Translating it yields CASGTGSSGNTIYF.

The chain has TRBV18 and TRBJ2-5; 9 nucleotides line up with TRBD1. The end of the DNA aligns better with TRBJ2-7, so the J call may be wrong. There are 14 residues in the CDR3. CDR1 KGHSH and CDR2 LQKENI come from the germline V gene. The CDR3 region has the DNA TGTGCCAGCTCACCGAGACAGGGGGTCTACGAGCAGTACTTC. Translated: CASSPRQGVYEQYF.

This rearrangement joins TRBV27 to TRBJ1-3; D is perhaps TRBD1 (6 bases). This CDR3 region has 16 residues. Between the trimmed V and J ends, which lost 5 bases and 5 bases, there was a span of 19 bases. Germline V gene sequence: CDR1 MNHEY, CDR2 SMNVEV (reference sequence). In nucleotides, the CDR3 is TGTGCCAGCAGTACCAGGGGAGCAGGCGGCAGAAACACCATATATTTT. Its protein product is CASSTRGAGGRNTIYF.

This clone came up a few times. The chain joins TRBV5-4 to TRBJ2-1, with TRBD1 matching over 9 bases. Germline assignment: CDR1 SGHNT and CDR2 YYREEE (reference sequence). This CDR3 has 16 amino acids. V was pared by 0 bases and J by 6 bases, with 7 bases of the junction left unmatched. DNA for the CDR3: TGTGCCAGCAGCTTGGCCCCCGGGACAGGGTTCAATGAGCAGTTCTTC. This translates into CASSLAPGTGFNEQFF.

This clone appeared once. The final CDR3 position lacks the conserved phenylalanine or tryptophan, pointing to a likely read error. The J gene is TRBJ2-7, the V gene TRBV5-4, with TRBD1 matching over 9 bases. Germline V gives CDR1 SGHNT, CDR2 YYREEE (reference sequence). Germline trimming cut 4 bases from V and 1 base from J; bases unmatched to any gene: 6. The CDR3 is 15 amino acids. The CDR3 region is CASSAGQGISYEQYL. In DNA form, the CDR3 reads TGTGCCAGCAGCGCAGGACAGGGGATTTCCTACGAGCAGTACCTC.

The chain recombines TRBV9 with TRBJ2-2, with 11 bases identical to TRBD2. From germline, CDR1 is SGDLS and CDR2 YYNGEE. Unmatched junction bases numbered 10, after V lost 8 bases and J lost 7 bases. The CDR3 has 15 residues. CDR3 nucleotides: TGTGCCAGGGGGGGAACTAGCGGGAGCCACGGGGAGCTGTTTTTT. Protein product: CARGGTSGSHGELFF.

This clone was seen a few times. The chain combines TRBV7-2 with TRBJ2-5, with 7 bases fitting TRBD2. The CDR3 is made up of 13 amino acids. Germline lookup yields CDR1 SGHTA and CDR2 FQGNSA. Trimming removed 3 bases from V and 5 bases from J; junction bases left unmatched: 3. The CDR3 coding sequence is TGTGCCAGCAGCTTGGGAGGGTGGGAGACCCAGTACTTC. Residues: CASSLGGWETQYF.